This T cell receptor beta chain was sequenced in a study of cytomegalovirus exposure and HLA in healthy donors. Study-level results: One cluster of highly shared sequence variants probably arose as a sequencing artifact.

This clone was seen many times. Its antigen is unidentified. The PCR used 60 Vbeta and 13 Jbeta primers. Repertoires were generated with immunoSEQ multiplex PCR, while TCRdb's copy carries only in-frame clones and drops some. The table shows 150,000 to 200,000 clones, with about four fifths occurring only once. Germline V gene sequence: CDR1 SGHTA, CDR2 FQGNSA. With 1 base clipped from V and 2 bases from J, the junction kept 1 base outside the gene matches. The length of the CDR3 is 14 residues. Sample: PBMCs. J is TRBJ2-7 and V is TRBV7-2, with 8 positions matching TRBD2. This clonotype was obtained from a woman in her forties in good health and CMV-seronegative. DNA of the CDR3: TGTGCCAGCAGCTTAGGCGGGAGGACCTACGAGCAGTACGTC. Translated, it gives CASSLGGRTYEQYV.